Listed here are 3 T cell receptor beta chains from one sample, sequenced in a study of blood T cell repertoires in COVID-19. Assay used: immunoSEQ multiplex PCR; TCRdb lists only in-frame clones, some missing. The sample records 35,000 to 55,000 clones, 89% being singletons. Sequencing input: peripheral blood. The source of these receptors is a man between 65 and 80 years old with active COVID-19.

In regard to this clone: A read error may account for a junction end that differs from germline. This chain joins TRBV14 and TRBJ2-1; the match to TRBD2 covers 11 bases. Germline V CDR1 and CDR2: SGHDN, FVKESK. The CDR3 is made up of 16 amino acids. CDR3 bases: TGTGCCAGCAGTCAAGCCCTAGCGGGGGGCCGCAATGAGCAGTTCTTC. It encodes CASSQALAGGRNEQFF.

This clone was recorded once. The chain is built from TRBV10-2 and TRBJ2-7, with TRBD2 matching over 9 bases. The CDR3 consists of 17 residues. The germline V gene encodes CDR1 WSHSY and CDR2 SAAADI. V was clipped by 6 bases and J by 0 bases; unmatched bases: 12. The CDR3 loop is CASRLGGGGDGSYEQYF. The CDR3 DNA follows: TGCGCCAGCAGACTAGGCGGCGGGGGGGATGGCTCCTACGAGCAGTACTTC.

The chain uses TRBV5-6 and TRBJ2-7, with D perhaps matching TRBD1 (6 bases). This CDR3 has 15 residues. V shed 2 bases and J shed 6 bases, with 18 bases lying between them. Germline V CDR1 and CDR2: SGHDT, YYEEEE. This chain's CDR3 is CASSLPLGGSGEQYF. DNA of the CDR3: TGTGCCAGCAGCTTACCTTTAGGGGGTTCAGGCGAGCAGTACTTC.